Shown below are 32 T cell receptor beta chains from a single sample sequenced in a study of T cell changes during pregnancy in multiple sclerosis. Using immunoSEQ multiplex PCR, the repertoire was profiled, and TCRdb retains in-frame clones only, with some absent. The sample carries some 95,000 clones, almost 95% recorded once. Sequenced material: peripheral blood, taken in the first trimester of pregnancy. The receptor source for this set is a female donor with multiple sclerosis, enrolled in a pregnancy study.

The rearrangement uses TRBV28 and TRBJ2-5; 9 bases line up with TRBD2. Trimming took 2 bases from V and 3 from J; bases not matched to a gene: 16. This CDR3 contains 19 residues. Germline V gene lookup returns CDR1 MDHEN and CDR2 SYDVKM. CDR3 region: CASSLDLAGADPHEETQYF. CDR3 in DNA: TGTGCCAGCAGTTTAGATTTAGCGGGAGCTGATCCCCACGAAGAGACCCAGTACTTC.

The rearrangement links TRBV7-9 to TRBJ2-3, with D perhaps matching TRBD2 (6 bases). V lost 2 bases to trimming and J lost 0 bases, with 12 bases between them. CDR1 is SEHNR and CDR2 is FQNEAQ in the germline V gene (reference sequence). The CDR3 contains 16 residues. CDR3 in amino acids: CASSLSLLASTDTQYF. The CDR3, as DNA: TGTGCCAGCAGCTTAAGCCTGCTAGCGAGCACAGATACGCAGTATTTT.

The J gene is TRBJ2-5, the V gene TRBV9, with no clear D. The CDR3 consists of 14 residues. Trimming pared 0 bases from V and 0 bases from J, leaving 6 bases between. Germline V gene sequence: CDR1 SGDLS, CDR2 YYNGEE. Written as DNA, the CDR3 is TGTGCCAGCAGCGTAGCCGGGTACCAAGAGACCCAGTACTTC. Protein product: CASSVAGYQETQYF.

V and J are TRBV6-5 and TRBJ2-1; possible D gene TRBD2, 6 bases. This CDR3 has 15 residues. Between the trimmed V and J ends, which lost 5 bases and 6 bases, there was a span of 17 bases. Per germline, CDR1 MNHEY and CDR2 SVGAGI. CDR3 region: CASSTDLEGGNEQFF. Here the CDR3 DNA reads TGTGCCAGCAGTACAGATCTGGAGGGCGGCAATGAGCAGTTCTTC.

The V gene is TRBV28, the J gene TRBJ2-3; tentative D call: TRBD2 (5 bases). Trimming left V 10 bases short and J 0 bases short, with 20 bases between. Germline CDR1 and CDR2: MDHEN and SYDVKM. This CDR3 region has 16 residues. Here the CDR3 DNA reads TGTGCCACGCTCCCGGACTCCCCCTTTAGCACAGATACGCAGTATTTT. Translating it yields CATLPDSPFSTDTQYF. Filled out from reference TRBV28 and TRBJ2-3, the complete variable domain reads DVKVTQSSRYLVKRTGEKVFLECVQDMDHENMFWYRQDPGLGLRLIYFSYDVKMKEKGDIPEGYSVSREKKERFSLILESASTNQTSMYLCATLPDSPFSTDTQYFGPGTRLTVL.

This chain uses TRBV7-9 with TRBJ1-3; D is possibly TRBD1 (5 bases). CDR1 SEHNR and CDR2 FQNEAQ come from the germline V gene (reference sequence). Trimming shortened V by 3 bases and J by 2 bases, and 14 bases separated the two germline ends. The CDR3 has 16 residues. The CDR3 spells CASSFGGMEAGNTIYF. The CDR3 region has the DNA TGTGCCAGCAGCTTTGGGGGGATGGAAGCTGGAAACACCATATATTTT.

The chain uses TRBV7-2 and TRBJ2-7; TRBD1 matches 8 bases. Looked up from germline, CDR1 is SGHTA and CDR2 is FQGNSA. The CDR3 contains 15 residues. V was pared by 1 base and J by 3 bases, with 5 bases of the junction left unmatched. The CDR3 reads CASSLVDRGFYEQYF. The DNA of the CDR3 is TGTGCCAGCAGCTTAGTAGACAGGGGATTCTACGAGCAGTACTTC.

This chain joins TRBV29-1 and TRBJ1-5, with no clear D. CDR1 is SQVTM and CDR2 is ANQGSEA in the germline V gene. Trimming took 5 bases from V and 3 from J, leaving 11 bases between them. This CDR3 contains 13 residues. The CDR3 sequence is CSVLWEPNQPQHF. For the CDR3, the DNA is TGCAGCGTTCTGTGGGAGCCCAATCAGCCCCAGCATTTT.

The V call is TRBV7-9, the J call TRBJ2-7; TRBD2 might be the D (6 bases). The V end was cut by 2 bases, the J end by 0 bases, with 8 bases between. In germline, CDR1 is SEHNR, CDR2 FQNEAQ (reference sequence). The CDR3 totals 14 residues. The CDR3 DNA is TGTGCCAGCAGCTTATCTAGCGACTCCTACGAGCAGTACTTC. It specifies CASSLSSDSYEQYF. The complete variable domain, with remaining parts taken from reference TRBV7-9 and TRBJ2-7, reads DTGVSQNPRHKITKRGQNVTFRCDPISEHNRLYWYRQTLGQGPEFLTYFQNEAQLEKSRLLSDRFSAERPKGSFSTLEIQRTEQGDSAMYLCASSLSSDSYEQYFGPGTRLTVT.

This clone was detected only once. The chain uses TRBV19 and TRBJ2-3, with D possibly matching TRBD2 (7 bases). Trimming took 1 base from V and 6 from J, leaving 14 bases between them. CDR3 length: 15 residues. CDR1 is LNHDA, CDR2 SQIVND, per germline (reference sequence). The CDR3 sequence: CASSIGEGDADTQYF. CDR3 nucleotides: TGTGCCAGTAGTATAGGGGAGGGGGACGCGGATACGCAGTATTTT. Complete variable domain (other parts from reference TRBV19 and TRBJ2-3): DGGITQSPKYLFRKEGQNVTLSCEQNLNHDAMYWYRQDPGQGLRLIYYSQIVNDFQKGDIAEGYSVSREKKESFPLTVTSAQKNPTAFYLCASSIGEGDADTQYFGPGTRLTVL.

CDR3 protein: CASSYSVGTGYEQYF. CDR3 nucleotide sequence: TGTGCCAGCAGTTACTCGGTAGGGACAGGTTACGAGCAGTACTTC. The rearrangement joins TRBV6-5 to TRBJ2-7; TRBD1 aligns across 8 bases. Unmatched junction bases numbered 5, after V lost 0 bases and J lost 4 bases. Germline CDR1 is MNHEY and CDR2 is SVGAGI. The CDR3 is 15 amino acids.

This clone has just one count. The DNA for the CDR3 is TGTGCCAGCAGCGGATCCCTTGGAGGGAACAATGAGCAGTTCTTC. Protein product: CASSGSLGGNNEQFF. The chain links TRBV5-8 to TRBJ2-1; a possible D gene is TRBD2 (6 bases). V lost 4 bases to trimming and J lost 5 bases, with 16 bases between them. Germline lookup yields CDR1 SGHTS and CDR2 YDEGEE. The CDR3 is made up of 15 amino acids.

This clone has just a few counts. V is TRBV30 and J is TRBJ2-4, with unresolved D. Per the germline V gene, CDR1 is GTSNPN and CDR2 is SVGIG (reference sequence). The V end lost 3 bases, the J end lost 1 base, and 10 bases lay between the germline ends. The CDR3 consists of 14 residues. The CDR3 region has the DNA TGTGCCTGGAGCCCCTTGTCGGCCAAAAACATTCAGTACTTC. This translates into CAWSPLSAKNIQYF.

The chain uses TRBV7-8 and TRBJ2-3; a weak D match, TRBD2 (5 bases). The CDR3 is 16 amino acids. Germline CDR1 and CDR2: SGHVS and FQNEAQ. Trimming shortened V by 1 base and J by 4 bases, and 15 bases separated the two germline ends. Written as DNA, the CDR3 is TGTGCCAGCAGCTTAGTGAGGGTTCGGGCTGCAGATACGCAGTATTTT. It yields the protein CASSLVRVRAADTQYF.

The chain carries TRBV7-9 and TRBJ2-7; TRBD2 might be the D (6 bases). The V and J ends lost 5 bases and 3 bases respectively, with 20 bases between them. Germline V gene data show CDR1 as SEHNR and CDR2 as FQNEAQ (reference sequence). The CDR3 spans 16 residues. The CDR3 spells CASSTDWDSLGYEQYF. In DNA form, the CDR3 reads TGTGCCAGCAGCACTGATTGGGACTCCCTGGGCTACGAGCAGTACTTC.

The chain employs TRBV6-1 and TRBJ2-2; possibly TRBD1 for D (6 bases). CDR3 length: 14 residues. Germline-derived CDR1 and CDR2 are MNHNS and SASEGT. Trimming shortened V by 2 bases and J by 4 bases, and 8 bases separated the two germline ends. The CDR3 sequence: CASSEQGRTGELFF. The CDR3, as DNA: TGTGCCAGCAGTGAACAGGGGCGCACCGGGGAGCTGTTTTTT.

A single count supports this clone. The J gene is TRBJ1-1, the V gene TRBV6-5; D is unresolved. This CDR3 contains 14 residues. V was clipped by 5 bases and J by 2 bases, with 12 bases between them. Germline V gene sequence: CDR1 MNHEY, CDR2 SVGAGI. The CDR3 DNA reads as TGTGCCAGCAGTCCCAAATTACTAAACACTGAAGCTTTCTTT. It translates to CASSPKLLNTEAFF.

The chain carries TRBV16 and TRBJ1-1; D possibly corresponds to TRBD1 (5 bases). Germline V gene sequence: CDR1 KGHSY, CDR2 FQNENV. V lost 1 base, J lost 0 bases, and 12 bases lay in between. This CDR3 spans 16 amino acids. CDR3 sequence (DNA): TGTGCCAGCAGCCAATATTGGCCAGGGCTGAACACTGAAGCTTTCTTT. As protein: CASSQYWPGLNTEAFF.

The DNA for the CDR3 is TGTGCCACCAGCCGCCGGGACAGGGGTCAGCCCCAGCATTTT. Its protein is CATSRRDRGQPQHF. V is TRBV15 and J is TRBJ1-5, with 10 positions matching TRBD1. The CDR3 is made up of 14 amino acids. CDR1 and CDR2 from the germline V gene are LNHNV and YYDKDF (reference sequence). Trimming removed 5 bases from V and 6 bases from J; junction bases left unmatched: 4.

Notes on this clone: The junction differs from germline at one of its ends, possibly a read error. The chain joins TRBV23-1 to TRBJ2-7; no definite D call. TRBV23-1 is an open reading frame whose function is uncertain. This CDR3 spans 14 amino acids. CDR3 in DNA: TGCGCCAGGAGTCAATCCCAGAGGCCCTACGAGCAGTACTTC. As protein: CARSQSQRPYEQYF.

The V gene is TRBV4-1, the J gene TRBJ1-5, with D perhaps TRBD1 (6 bases). Germline V gene lookup returns CDR1 MGHRA and CDR2 YSYEKL. The CDR3 totals 15 residues. V was clipped by 6 bases and J by 0 bases, with 12 bases between them. In DNA, the CDR3 is TGCGCCAGCAGACTGGACAGCTATAGCAATCAGCCCCAGCATTTT. Translating it yields CASRLDSYSNQPQHF.

The sample holds one count of this clone. The chain employs TRBV5-4 and TRBJ2-2; 10 positions match TRBD1. V dropped 0 bases and J dropped 7; count of bases not matched to a gene: 9. Germline values: CDR1 SGHNT, CDR2 YYREEE (reference sequence). There are 17 residues in the CDR3. Here the CDR3 DNA reads TGTGCCAGCAGCTTGGGACAGGGGGCGCCGAGAGTCGGGGAGCTGTTTTTT. Its translation: CASSLGQGAPRVGELFF.

The chain employs TRBV7-9 and TRBJ2-7, with 7 bases lining up with TRBD2. Germline CDR1 SEHNR, CDR2 FQNEAQ (reference sequence). V dropped 4 bases and J dropped 2; count of bases not matched to a gene: 2. This CDR3 region has 13 residues. As DNA, the CDR3 is TGTGCCAGCAGCTCTAGCGGTACCTACGAGCAGTACTTC. Its protein product is CASSSSGTYEQYF.

The J gene is TRBJ1-5, the V gene TRBV28; TRBD1 is a possible D gene (6 bases). V dropped 3 bases and J dropped 5 bases, with 11 bases sitting between them. In germline, CDR1 is MDHEN, CDR2 SYDVKM. This CDR3 comprises 14 residues. Here the CDR3 reads CASSLGYRDQPQHF. The CDR3 coding sequence is TGTGCCAGCAGTTTGGGGTACAGGGATCAGCCCCAGCATTTT. The complete variable domain, with remaining parts taken from reference TRBV28 and TRBJ1-5, reads DVKVTQSSRYLVKRTGEKVFLECVQDMDHENMFWYRQDPGLGLRLIYFSYDVKMKEKGDIPEGYSVSREKKERFSLILESASTNQTSMYLCASSLGYRDQPQHFGDGTRLSIL.

The DNA for the CDR3 is TGTGCCAGCAGCCCGGACCAGGCCCCTTCAGGGACCGGGGAGCTGTTTTTT. This gives the protein CASSPDQAPSGTGELFF. This chain connects TRBV5-4 to TRBJ2-2; D perhaps matches TRBD1 (5 bases). There are 17 residues in the CDR3. Germline CDR1 SGHNT, CDR2 YYREEE (reference sequence). V was clipped by 4 bases and J by 5 bases, with 21 bases between them.

The chain has TRBV6-5 and TRBJ2-3; 11 bases line up with TRBD2. CDR1 and CDR2 from the germline V gene are MNHEY and SVGAGI. There are 15 residues in the CDR3. The trim removed 6 bases at V and 6 bases at J, leaving 8 bases unmatched. Here the CDR3 reads CASSFGTSGGDTQYF. CDR3 DNA sequence: TGTGCCAGCAGCTTTGGGACTAGCGGCGGGGATACGCAGTATTTT.

The chain couples TRBV28 to TRBJ2-7, with D tentatively TRBD2 (5 bases). The CDR3 has 12 amino acids. Germline-derived CDR1 and CDR2 are MDHEN and SYDVKM. Between the trimmed V and J ends, which lost 8 bases and 4 bases, there was a span of 12 bases. The CDR3, as DNA: TGTGCCAGCTGTAGCGAACCATACGAGCAGTACTTC. This gives the protein CASCSEPYEQYF.

J is TRBJ2-1 and V is TRBV5-1; 10 bases map to TRBD1. Per the germline V gene, CDR1 is SGHRS and CDR2 is YFSETQ. The length of the CDR3 is 16 residues. Trimming removed 0 bases from V and 5 bases from J; junction bases left unmatched: 5. The DNA for the CDR3 is TGCGCCAGCAGCTTGGCCACGGGACAGGGGAACAATGAGCAGTTCTTC. Translated, it gives CASSLATGQGNNEQFF.

The chain uses TRBV28 and TRBJ2-4, with TRBD2 as a possible D gene (5 bases). The germline V gene encodes CDR1 MDHEN and CDR2 SYDVKM. V lost 3 bases and J lost 2, with 8 bases in between. This CDR3 is 14 amino acids long. CDR3 sequence reads: CASSLTGTKNIQYF. The CDR3 bases are TGTGCCAGCAGTTTGACGGGGACCAAAAACATTCAGTACTTC.

This clone was detected once. The chain uses TRBV19 and TRBJ2-4; a possible D gene is TRBD1 (6 bases). The CDR3 extends over 17 amino acids. V was pared by 4 bases and J by 0 bases, with 16 bases between. Germline loops: CDR1 LNHDA, CDR2 SQIVND (reference sequence). The CDR3 bases are TGTGCCAGTAGTACCGAGACCCCAGGGGAAGCCAAAAACATTCAGTACTTC. This translates into CASSTETPGEAKNIQYF.

V gene TRBV4-1 combines with J gene TRBJ2-7; perhaps TRBD2 as D (6 bases). CDR1 MGHRA and CDR2 YSYEKL come from the germline V gene. CDR3 length equals 16 residues. Trimming pared 4 bases from V and 5 bases from J, leaving 21 bases between. CDR3 residues: CASSLTLGDWRDEQYF. The CDR3 DNA is TGCGCCAGCAGCCTAACCCTGGGGGATTGGAGGGACGAGCAGTACTTC.

This rearrangement joins TRBV28 to TRBJ2-5; 9 bases align to TRBD2. Germline CDR1 MDHEN, CDR2 SYDVKM. The CDR3 is made up of 15 amino acids. The V gene end was trimmed by 2 bases and the J gene end by 7 bases; junction bases not matched to a gene: 8. This CDR3 is CASSLNLGLAGTQYF. The CDR3 coding sequence is TGTGCCAGCAGTTTAAATTTGGGACTAGCCGGGACCCAGTACTTC.